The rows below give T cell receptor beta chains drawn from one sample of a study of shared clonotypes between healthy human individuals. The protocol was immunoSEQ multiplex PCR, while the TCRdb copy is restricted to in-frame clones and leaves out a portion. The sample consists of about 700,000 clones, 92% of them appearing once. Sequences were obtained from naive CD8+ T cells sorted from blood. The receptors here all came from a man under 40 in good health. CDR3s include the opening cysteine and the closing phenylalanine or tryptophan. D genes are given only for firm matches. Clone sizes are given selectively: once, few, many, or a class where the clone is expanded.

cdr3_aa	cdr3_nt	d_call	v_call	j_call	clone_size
CASRLGLLNTYEQYF	TGTGCCAGCAGACTAGGGCTTTTAAACACCTACGAGCAGTACTTC	.	TRBV27	TRBJ2-7	.
CASSQGGLKQFF	TGCGCCAGCAGCCAAGGGGGTTTGAAGCAGTTCTTC	.	TRBV4-1	TRBJ2-1	.
CASSPRRLSYEQYF	TGTGCCAGCAGCCCACGGCGGCTATCCTACGAGCAGTACTTC	.	TRBV7-8	TRBJ2-7	.
CASSLDGQPQHF	TGTGCCAGCAGCTTAGATGGTCAGCCCCAGCATTTT	.	TRBV13	TRBJ1-5	few
CASSIGTGDYEQYF	TGCGCCAGCAGCATCGGGACAGGGGACTACGAGCAGTACTTC	TRBD1	TRBV5-1	TRBJ2-7	.
CASSVVQGSVTEAFF	TGTGCCAGCAGTGTGGTCCAGGGGTCAGTCACTGAAGCTTTCTTT	.	TRBV6-1	TRBJ1-1	.
CATVTGAPTGELFF	TGTGCCACCGTGACAGGGGCCCCCACCGGGGAGCTGTTTTTT	TRBD1	TRBV6-1	TRBJ2-2	.
CASSESRSGELFF	TGTGCCAGCAGTGAATCCCGGTCCGGGGAGCTGTTTTTT	.	TRBV2	TRBJ2-2	.
CASTLDYEQYF	TGTGCCAGCACCTTGGATTACGAGCAGTACTTC	.	TRBV7-9	TRBJ2-7	.
CSVEDRSDRGTEAFF	TGCAGCGTTGAAGATCGGTCAGACCGAGGGACTGAAGCTTTCTTT	.	TRBV29-1	TRBJ1-1	.
CASSIGGQGYEQYF	TGTGCCAGTAGTATAGGGGGACAGGGCTACGAGCAGTACTTC	TRBD1	TRBV19	TRBJ2-7	.
CASSEGKNTEAFF	TGCGCCAGCAGTGAGGGCAAGAACACTGAAGCTTTCTTT	.	TRBV10-1	TRBJ1-1	once
CASSVTDSYEQYF	TGTGCCAGTAGTGTTACAGATTCCTACGAGCAGTACTTC	.	TRBV19	TRBJ2-7	few
CASSQGPISYEQFF	TGCGCCAGCAGCCAGGGCCCCATTTCTTATGAGCAGTTCTTC	.	TRBV4-3	TRBJ2-1	.
CASSAVAGGVLEQYF	TGTGCCAGCAGTGCCGTAGCGGGAGGCGTTCTCGAGCAGTACTTC	TRBD2	TRBV6-5	TRBJ2-7	.
CASSQDVGTAITEAFF	TGCGCCAGCAGCCAAGATGTTGGGACCGCCATCACTGAAGCTTTCTTT	.	TRBV4-1	TRBJ1-1	.
CASSFWDSNTGELFF	TGTGCCAGCAGCTTTTGGGACAGTAACACCGGGGAGCTGTTTTTT	TRBD1	TRBV7-9	TRBJ2-2	.
CASSSGTKSYEQYF	TGTGCCAGCAGCTCCGGGACAAAGTCCTACGAGCAGTACTTC	.	TRBV5-4	TRBJ2-7	.
CASSAQGYEQYF	TGTGCCAGCAGCGCTCAGGGGTACGAGCAGTACTTC	.	TRBV9	TRBJ2-7	once
CASSPGHLYEQYF	TGTGCCAGCAGTCCGGGACACCTCTACGAGCAGTACTTC	.	TRBV25-1	TRBJ2-7	many
CASSYGGTDTQYF	TGTGCCAGTAGTTATGGGGGCACAGATACGCAGTATTTT	.	TRBV19	TRBJ2-3	.
CSADRHSSYEQYF	TGCAGCGCCGACAGGCACAGCTCCTACGAGCAGTACTTC	.	TRBV29-1	TRBJ2-7	.
CASSLAGDYNEQFF	TGTGCCAGCAGTTTAGCGGGAGACTACAATGAGCAGTTCTTC	TRBD2	TRBV27	TRBJ2-1	once
CASSLRLEGLMGETQYF	TGTGCCAGCAGTTTGCGCTTGGAAGGGTTAATGGGAGAGACCCAGTACTTC	.	TRBV13	TRBJ2-5	few
CASSQDGVGSYNEQFF	TGCGCCAGCAGCCAAGATGGGGTAGGGTCCTACAATGAGCAGTTCTTC	.	TRBV4-3	TRBJ2-1	.
CASTSPRAPYEQYF	TGTGCCAGCACCTCGCCCCGGGCTCCCTACGAGCAGTACTTC	.	TRBV2	TRBJ2-7	.
CASSLFPPSGRASETQYF	TGTGCCAGCTCGCTCTTTCCGCCTAGCGGGAGGGCCAGTGAGACCCAGTACTTC	TRBD2	TRBV18	TRBJ2-5	.
CASSTWTGGRENIQYF	TGTGCCAGTAGTACATGGACAGGGGGCAGGGAAAACATTCAGTACTTC	TRBD1	TRBV19	TRBJ2-4	few
CASSLTLFGGANVLTF	TGTGCCAGCAGCTTAACCCTGTTTGGTGGGGCCAACGTCCTGACTTTC	.	TRBV7-3	TRBJ2-6	.
CASSLGTNSNQPQHF	TGTGCCAGCAGTTTAGGGACTAATAGCAATCAGCCCCAGCATTTT	.	TRBV27	TRBJ1-5	.
CASSEGGSSYEQYF	TGTGCCAGCAGTGAGGGCGGGAGCTCCTACGAGCAGTACTTC	TRBD2	TRBV6-1	TRBJ2-7	.
CASSPTSPQGSDEKLFF	TGCGCCAGCAGCCCCACCTCGCCTCAAGGGTCGGATGAAAAACTGTTTTTT	.	TRBV4-1	TRBJ1-4	.
CASTMGVGTRYNEQFF	TGTGCCAGCACCATGGGAGTCGGGACTAGATACAATGAGCAGTTCTTC	TRBD2	TRBV28	TRBJ2-1	.
CASSSWTGQGTDTQYF	TGTGCCAGCAGCTCCTGGACAGGACAGGGCACAGATACGCAGTATTTT	TRBD1	TRBV7-9	TRBJ2-3	.
CASNPSTDSGYGYTF	TGTGCCAGCAACCCATCGACCGACTCGGGCTATGGCTACACCTTC	.	TRBV9	TRBJ1-2	once
CATGKPQHF	TGTGCCACTGGGAAGCCCCAGCATTTT	.	TRBV14	TRBJ1-5	few
CASSALDRDPTDTQYF	TGTGCCAGCAGCGCCCTGGACAGGGACCCCACAGATACGCAGTATTTT	TRBD1	TRBV9	TRBJ2-3	.
CASSEGPMGDTQYF	TGTGCCAGCAGCGAGGGACCGATGGGTGATACGCAGTATTTT	.	TRBV6-1	TRBJ2-3	.